Listed below are T cell receptor beta chains from one sample, sequenced in a study of cytomegalovirus exposure and HLA in healthy donors. The protocol was immunoSEQ multiplex PCR, while the TCRdb copy is restricted to in-frame clones and leaves out a portion. The top ten clones hold almost 7% of a sample with approximately 140,000 clones, roughly 80% of them seen once. Sequenced: PBMCs. These receptors originate from a man aged 35 to 55 in good health and CMV-seropositive. Both conserved end residues are part of each CDR3. D genes are given only for firm matches. Part of the rows lack a size; the others show once, few, many or a class for expanded clones.

V gene	J gene	D gene	clone size	CDR3 protein	CDR3 DNA
TRBV19	TRBJ1-5	TRBD1	.	CASKLDRSNQPQHF	TGTGCCAGTAAATTGGACAGGAGCAATCAGCCCCAGCATTTT
TRBV18	TRBJ2-1	TRBD2	few	CASSPSGKPNEQFF	TGTGCCAGCTCACCTAGCGGGAAACCCAATGAGCAGTTCTTC
TRBV19	TRBJ1-5	.	.	CASRMGGSAYRPQHF	TGTGCCAGTAGAATGGGGGGTTCTGCCTATCGGCCCCAGCATTTT
TRBV7-9	TRBJ2-1	TRBD2	.	CASSGEGLATEQFF	TGTGCCAGCAGCGGGGAGGGACTAGCCACCGAGCAGTTCTTC
TRBV4-1	TRBJ2-7	TRBD2	.	CASSQMVAGRYEQYF	TGCGCCAGCAGCCAAATGGTAGCGGGAAGATACGAGCAGTACTTC
TRBV7-2	TRBJ1-2	TRBD1	few	CASSQSGTGYGYTF	TGTGCCAGCAGCCAATCCGGGACAGGCTATGGCTACACCTTC
TRBV11-2	TRBJ2-6	.	.	CASSFAGTGANVLTF	TGTGCCAGCAGCTTTGCGGGTACTGGGGCCAACGTCCTGACTTTC
TRBV19	TRBJ1-1	TRBD1	.	CASGAGGGFDTEAFF	TGTGCCAGTGGGGCAGGGGGCGGTTTTGACACTGAAGCTTTCTTT
TRBV15	TRBJ2-2	.	.	CATSDKPGQFSLRGSGELFF	TGTGCCACCAGCGACAAACCGGGACAATTCTCCCTACGGGGATCCGGGGAGCTGTTTTTT
TRBV27	TRBJ2-7	TRBD2	.	CASSLGTTPEEQYF	TGTGCCAGCAGTTTGGGGACTACCCCAGAGGAGCAGTACTTC
TRBV7-8	TRBJ2-7	.	.	CASSLHQGFRGASSYEQYF	TGTGCCAGCAGCTTACACCAGGGTTTTCGCGGTGCGAGCTCCTACGAGCAGTACTTC
TRBV7-2	TRBJ1-3	.	.	CASSLGAGGLTGNTIYF	TGTGCCAGCAGCCTTGGGGCGGGGGGCTTAACCGGAAACACCATATATTTT
TRBV5-1	TRBJ2-7	.	.	CASSLAWGDEQYF	TGCGCCAGCAGCTTGGCCTGGGGGGACGAGCAGTACTTC
TRBV19	TRBJ1-2	TRBD1	.	CASIPDRGRGYYGYTF	TGTGCCAGTATCCCGGACCGCGGCAGGGGGTACTATGGCTACACCTTC
TRBV15	TRBJ1-6	TRBD1	.	CATSRVPGTGIHPLHF	TGTGCCACCAGCAGAGTCCCCGGGACAGGGATCCATCCCCTCCACTTT
TRBV5-1	TRBJ2-7	.	.	CASSLSGATYEQYF	TGCGCCAGCAGCTTGTCAGGTGCAACCTACGAGCAGTACTTC
TRBV4-1	TRBJ2-5	TRBD2	.	CASSSASGIQETQYF	TGCGCCAGCAGCTCGGCTAGCGGGATACAAGAGACCCAGTACTTC
TRBV29-1	TRBJ2-3	.	.	CSATPGRDTQYF	TGCAGCGCTACCCCCGGGAGAGATACGCAGTATTTT
TRBV18	TRBJ1-6	.	.	CASSPGINSPLHF	TGTGCCAGCTCACCCGGGATAAATTCACCCCTCCACTTT
TRBV4-1	TRBJ1-3	.	.	CASSQGTDRNTIYF	TGCGCCAGCAGCCAAGGGACAGACCGAAACACCATATATTTT
TRBV9	TRBJ2-1	TRBD1	.	CASSGYRGIVMGEQFF	TGTGCCAGCAGCGGGTACAGGGGGATCGTAATGGGGGAGCAGTTCTTC
TRBV6-1	TRBJ1-1	.	.	CASSEYGGRTEAFF	TGTGCCAGCAGTGAGTACGGGGGGCGGACTGAAGCTTTCTTT
TRBV5-4	TRBJ1-2	TRBD1	.	CASRPSQGENYGYTF	TGTGCCAGCAGGCCCAGCCAGGGGGAAAACTATGGCTACACCTTC
TRBV19	TRBJ1-2	TRBD1	.	CASSQGARGYTF	TGTGCCAGTAGTCAGGGGGCGAGAGGCTACACCTTC
TRBV7-9	TRBJ1-6	TRBD1	.	CASSLSPGGGSPLHF	TGTGCCAGCAGCTTATCCCCAGGGGGAGGTTCACCCCTCCACTTT
TRBV5-1	TRBJ2-5	TRBD2	.	CASSLAGGTQETQYF	TGCGCCAGCAGCTTAGCGGGGGGGACCCAAGAGACCCAGTACTTC
TRBV7-8	TRBJ1-2	TRBD1	.	CASSRGQGSNYGYTF	TGTGCCAGCAGCAGAGGACAGGGTTCTAACTATGGCTACACCTTC
TRBV25-1	TRBJ1-4	.	once	CASSRGGGPTNEKLFF	TGTGCCAGCAGCCGAGGGGGGGGGCCAACTAATGAAAAACTGTTTTTT
TRBV7-8	TRBJ1-2	.	.	CASSLVGEGYTF	TGTGCCAGCAGCTTAGTAGGGGAAGGCTACACCTTC
TRBV6-5	TRBJ2-1	TRBD2	.	CASRKLAGVKNEQFF	TGTGCCAGCAGAAAACTAGCGGGAGTAAAGAATGAGCAGTTCTTC
TRBV5-1	TRBJ2-6	TRBD1	.	CASSLVGQGSSGANVLTF	TGCGCCAGCAGCTTGGTGGGACAGGGAAGCTCTGGGGCCAACGTCCTGACTTTC
TRBV7-9	TRBJ2-7	TRBD1	.	CASQTDRQSYEQYF	TGTGCCAGCCAAACGGACAGGCAGTCCTACGAGCAGTACTTC